Following are 13 T cell receptor beta chains from one sample sequenced in a study of T cells in Graves' hyperthyroidism and ophthalmopathy. The CDR3 regions of TCR beta were amplified from RNA transcripts. The HTBI primer set served for first-round RT-PCR of the TCR CDR3. TCRdb redid the calling of the multiplex PCR reads with MiXCR, one entry per CDR3 protein. The repertoire consists of approximately 510,000 distinct CDR3 sequences, with 46% occurring once and the leading ten covering approximately 44%. The specimen sequenced was peripheral blood or thyroid tissue (not recorded which). These receptors all come from an adult woman with Graves' disease, either hyperthyroidism or ophthalmopathy (not recorded which).

The V gene is TRBV4-1, the J gene TRBJ2-5; 10 bases agree with TRBD2. This CDR3 is built from 16 residues. The ends lost 0 bases at V and 4 bases at J; junction bases unmatched: 5. Germline CDR1 reads MGHRA; CDR2 reads YSYEKL. CDR3 DNA sequence: TGCGCCAGCAGCCAAGATAGGTCTAGCGGGAGAGAGACCCAGTACTTC. This translates into CASSQDRSSGRETQYF.

The chain employs TRBV29-1 and TRBJ1-5; D call uncertain. Germline values: CDR1 SQVTM, CDR2 ANQGSEA. Deletions cut 1 base from V and 3 bases from J, with 10 bases between. This CDR3 region has 14 residues. The CDR3 region is CSVEGGEFNQPQHF. CDR3 nucleotide sequence: TGCAGCGTTGAAGGGGGTGAGTTCAATCAGCCCCAGCATTTT.

This clonotype turned up a few times. The gene calls are TRBV27 and TRBJ1-5, with unresolved D. Trimming stripped 4 bases from V and 0 bases from J, with 4 bases between. The germline gives CDR1 MNHEY, CDR2 SMNVEV (reference sequence). The CDR3 has 13 residues. This chain's CDR3 is CASSSISNQPQHF. CDR3 DNA: TGTGCCAGCAGTTCTATTAGCAATCAGCCCCAGCATTTT.

The rearrangement uses TRBV10-3 and TRBJ2-6; a weak D match, TRBD1 (5 bases). V lost 5 bases and J lost 2, with 10 bases in between. Germline CDR1 ENHRY, CDR2 SYGVKD. This CDR3 has 15 amino acids. CDR3 sequence reads: CAISLAGTGANVLTF. The CDR3 DNA sequence: TGTGCCATCAGTTTAGCAGGGACTGGGGCCAACGTCCTGACTTTC.

On this clonotype: The junction shows a germline mismatch at one end, possibly a read error. The chain joins TRBV7-7 to TRBJ1-1; tentatively, D is TRBD1 (5 bases). This CDR3 contains 13 residues. Germline lookup yields CDR1 SSHAT and CDR2 FNYEAQ (reference sequence). CDR3 amino acids: CASSWGVSSEAFF. The CDR3, as DNA: TGTGCTAGCAGCTGGGGGGTGAGCTCCGAAGCTTTCTTT.

V is TRBV20-1 and J is TRBJ2-7; D is possibly TRBD1 (6 bases). Germline-derived CDR1 and CDR2 are DFQATT and SNEGSKA (reference sequence). V was pared by 6 bases and J by 2 bases, with 17 bases between. The CDR3 has 14 amino acids. The CDR3 bases are TGCAGTGCGCTGGGTTCGGACAGAACCTACGAGCAGTACTTC. Translating gives CSALGSDRTYEQYF.

This clonotype was picked up many times. The chain combines TRBV10-1 with TRBJ2-5; TRBD1 aligns across 11 bases. With V trimmed by 10 bases and J by 0 bases, 10 bases remained unmatched. CDR1 WNHNN and CDR2 SYGVQD come from the germline V gene (reference sequence). CDR3 size: 16 residues. The DNA for the CDR3 is TGCGCCACCTTAGCCCGGGACAGGGGGGACCAAGAGACCCAGTACTTC. This gives the protein CATLARDRGDQETQYF.

The genes are TRBV6-5 and TRBJ1-6; no definite D call. The germline V gene has CDR1 MNHEY and CDR2 SVGAGI. The CDR3 is 14 residues long. V dropped 1 base and J dropped 5 bases, with 6 bases sitting between them. CDR3 region: CASSYYGNNSPLHF. Written as DNA, the CDR3 is TGTGCCAGCAGTTACTACGGAAATAATTCACCCCTCCACTTT.

The rearrangement links TRBV29-1 to TRBJ2-6; tentatively, D is TRBD1 (6 bases). CDR1 SQVTM and CDR2 ANQGSEA come from the germline V gene. The CDR3 contains 15 residues. V was shortened by 5 bases and J by 2 bases, with 13 bases between the two germline ends. As DNA, the CDR3 is TGCAGCGTTCGGCCTCAGGGGACTGGGGCCAACGTCCTGACTTTC. This translates into CSVRPQGTGANVLTF.

The chain links TRBV20-1 to TRBJ2-5; the match to TRBD2 covers 10 bases. Germline CDR1 is DFQATT and CDR2 is SNEGSKA (reference sequence). J was trimmed by 8 bases and V by 6 bases; bases with no gene match: 3. This CDR3 contains 11 residues. CDR3 protein: CSAPSGSTQYF. CDR3 nucleotide sequence: TGCAGTGCCCCTAGCGGGAGTACCCAGTACTTC.

The J gene is TRBJ2-7, the V gene TRBV29-1, with a tentative D call TRBD2 (6 bases). Between the trimmed V and J ends, which lost 8 bases and 0 bases, there was a span of 14 bases. The CDR3 consists of 13 residues. The germline CDR1 and CDR2 sequences are SQVTM and ANQGSEA. CDR3 DNA: TGCAGCTTGGTGGCGGGAAGCTCCTACGAGCAGTACTTC. Translation gives CSLVAGSSYEQYF.

This rearrangement joins TRBV28 to TRBJ2-7; maybe TRBD2 (6 bases). The germline V gene encodes CDR1 MDHEN and CDR2 SYDVKM. The CDR3 covers 15 residues. The V gene lost 3 bases and the J gene lost 1 base, with 13 bases spanning the gap. The CDR3 region has the DNA TGTGCCAGCAGTTTCGGAGGGAGCGATTCCTACGAGCAGTACTTC. It encodes CASSFGGSDSYEQYF.

The rearrangement links TRBV24-1 to TRBJ1-1; a possible D gene is TRBD1 (5 bases). Between the trimmed V and J ends, which lost 3 bases and 3 bases, there was a span of 13 bases. Germline V gene sequence: CDR1 KGHDR, CDR2 SFDVKD. The CDR3 is made up of 15 amino acids. The CDR3 DNA is TGTGCCACCAGTGATGGGACCGGGAGGGACACTGAAGCTTTCTTT. Translation gives CATSDGTGRDTEAFF.